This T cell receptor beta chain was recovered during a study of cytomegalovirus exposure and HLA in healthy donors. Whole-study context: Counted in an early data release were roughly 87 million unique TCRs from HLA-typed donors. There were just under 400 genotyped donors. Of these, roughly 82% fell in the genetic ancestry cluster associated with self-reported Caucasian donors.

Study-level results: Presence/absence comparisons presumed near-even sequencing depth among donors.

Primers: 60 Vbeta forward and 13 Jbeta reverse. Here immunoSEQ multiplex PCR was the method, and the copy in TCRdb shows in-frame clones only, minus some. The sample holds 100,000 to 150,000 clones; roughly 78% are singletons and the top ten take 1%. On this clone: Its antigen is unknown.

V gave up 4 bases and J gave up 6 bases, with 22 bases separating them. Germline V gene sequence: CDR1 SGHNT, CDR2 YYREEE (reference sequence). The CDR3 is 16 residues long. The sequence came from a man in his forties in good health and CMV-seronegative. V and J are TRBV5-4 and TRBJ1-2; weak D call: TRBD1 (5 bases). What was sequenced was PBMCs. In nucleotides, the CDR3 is TGTGCCAGCAGCCCTGCACCTGACAGTCAGTGGAATGGCTACACCTTC. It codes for CASSPAPDSQWNGYTF.